The rows below give T cell receptor beta chains drawn from one sample of a study of STAT5B mutations in CD4+ large granular lymphocyte leukemia. TCRdb's copy holds only in-frame clones and misses some; the assay was immunoSEQ multiplex PCR. The sample has 23,000 or so clones, approximately 81% seen once. Material for sequencing was CD4+ T cells from blood buffy coats. All receptors come from a human donor in good health. CDR3s include the opening cysteine and the closing phenylalanine or tryptophan. The order of the fields is V gene, CDR3 protein.

>TRBV10-2
CASNPGRLTRLGELFF
>TRBV2
CASREQGPEKLFF
>TRBV30
CAWEPGQGEGGQYF
>TRBV11-3
CASSLDSGSYNEQFF
>TRBV6-5
CASSSDKNTEAFF
>TRBV6-5
CASRPAWGVTEAFF
>TRBV6-1
CASSSLAGGPNEQFF
>TRBV6-1
CASIVDSFEAFF
>TRBV5-8
CASSRGTSGSQETQYF
>TRBV2
CASSVGQGSHEQYF
>TRBV6-5
CASRQARDTLPLHF
>TRBV30
CAWGRGRGEQYF
>TRBV10-3
CAISESIEYNEQFF
>TRBV5-8
CASSLLQGYEQYF
>TRBV5-6
CASSLPGLNTGELFF
>TRBV6-6
CASSYVTDYEQYF